These T cell receptor beta chains were read from a single sample in a study of blood T cell repertoires in COVID-19. Profiling relied on immunoSEQ multiplex PCR, and the TCRdb table lists in-frame clones only, not all of them. The table lists about 88,000 clones, around nine tenths of them singletons. Sequencing used peripheral blood. The source of these receptors is a man in his sixties with acute or convalescent COVID-19. Both conserved end residues are part of each CDR3. Fields, in order: J gene, D gene, V gene, clone size, CDR3 length, CDR3 DNA, CDR3 protein. The D gene is left open where the match is weak. Size values are once, few and many counts, or a class for expanded clones, and some rows have none.

j_gene: TRBJ2-7; d_gene: NA; v_gene: TRBV6-6; abundance: NA; len: 12; CDR3nt: TGTGCCAGCAGTTTCTCAGGGAGTGTGCAGTACTTC; CDR3aa: CASSFSGSVQYF
j_gene: TRBJ1-1; d_gene: NA; v_gene: TRBV28; abundance: NA; len: 16; CDR3nt: TGTGCCAGCAGTTTAGGGACTTGGGGTCCTAACACTGAAGCTTTCTTT; CDR3aa: CASSLGTWGPNTEAFF
j_gene: TRBJ2-5; d_gene: NA; v_gene: TRBV6-1; abundance: NA; len: 16; CDR3nt: TGTGCCAGCAGTGAAAGTATCGGAGGGGTCGAAGAGACCCAGTACTTC; CDR3aa: CASSESIGGVEETQYF
j_gene: TRBJ2-1; d_gene: NA; v_gene: TRBV7-2; abundance: NA; len: 16; CDR3nt: TGTGCCAGCAGCCTCTACTCAGGGGACTCCTACAATGAGCAGTTCTTC; CDR3aa: CASSLYSGDSYNEQFF
j_gene: TRBJ2-4; d_gene: TRBD1; v_gene: TRBV4-2; abundance: NA; len: 17; CDR3nt: TGTGCCAGCAGCCAAGCTACGGGACAGGGGGCCAAAAACATTCAGTACTTC; CDR3aa: CASSQATGQGAKNIQYF
j_gene: TRBJ1-3; d_gene: TRBD1; v_gene: TRBV6-1; abundance: NA; len: 16; CDR3nt: TGTGCCAGCAGTGAAGCACAGGGGGCGGCAGGAAACACCATATATTTT; CDR3aa: CASSEAQGAAGNTIYF
j_gene: TRBJ1-5; d_gene: NA; v_gene: TRBV19; abundance: NA; len: 15; CDR3nt: TGTGCCAGTAGTATGGGCAGTTATAGCAATCAGCCCCAGCATTTT; CDR3aa: CASSMGSYSNQPQHF
j_gene: TRBJ1-2; d_gene: NA; v_gene: TRBV5-1; abundance: NA; len: 14; CDR3nt: TGCGCCAGCAGCTTGGTTAGCGCAGCCTATGGCTACACCTTC; CDR3aa: CASSLVSAAYGYTF
j_gene: TRBJ2-4; d_gene: TRBD1; v_gene: TRBV11-2; abundance: NA; len: 11; CDR3nt: TGTGCCAGCAGCATGGGGACAGCACAGTACTTC; CDR3aa: CASSMGTAQYF
j_gene: TRBJ2-4; d_gene: NA; v_gene: TRBV21-1; abundance: NA; len: 15; CDR3nt: TGTGCCAGCAGCAAAGCTACAGGGTCCAAAAACATTCAGTACTTC; CDR3aa: CASSKATGSKNIQYF
j_gene: TRBJ2-3; d_gene: TRBD2; v_gene: TRBV5-1; abundance: NA; len: 15; CDR3nt: TGCGCCAGCAGCTTGGGACTAGCGGACACAGATACGCAGTATTTT; CDR3aa: CASSLGLADTDTQYF
j_gene: TRBJ2-1; d_gene: NA; v_gene: TRBV5-1; abundance: NA; len: 20; CDR3nt: TGCGCCAGCAGCTTCTTTACACCCTCGTCCCGGAGTAGCGGCACTAATGAGCAGTTCTTC; CDR3aa: CASSFFTPSSRSSGTNEQFF
j_gene: TRBJ2-2; d_gene: NA; v_gene: TRBV18; abundance: NA; len: 15; CDR3nt: TGTGCCAGCTCACCCGACAGGACGAACACCGGGGAGCTGTTTTTT; CDR3aa: CASSPDRTNTGELFF
j_gene: TRBJ2-1; d_gene: TRBD1; v_gene: TRBV19; abundance: NA; len: 17; CDR3nt: TGTGCCAGTAGTATAGGGTCGACAGGGAGCTCCTACAATGAGCAGTTCTTC; CDR3aa: CASSIGSTGSSYNEQFF
j_gene: TRBJ2-7; d_gene: NA; v_gene: TRBV7-9; abundance: NA; len: 15; CDR3nt: TGTGCCAGCAGCCGCCGGGACACCGACTCCTACGAGCAGTACTTC; CDR3aa: CASSRRDTDSYEQYF
j_gene: TRBJ2-7; d_gene: NA; v_gene: TRBV28; abundance: NA; len: 12; CDR3nt: TGTGCCAGCAGTCATACAGGCTACGAGCAGTACTTC; CDR3aa: CASSHTGYEQYF
j_gene: TRBJ2-2; d_gene: NA; v_gene: TRBV21-1; abundance: NA; len: 19; CDR3nt: TGTGCCAGCAGCAATGTAGAAAGAACGGGGACTGCGTTCACCGGGGAGCTGTTTTTT; CDR3aa: CASSNVERTGTAFTGELFF
j_gene: TRBJ1-3; d_gene: NA; v_gene: TRBV3-1/TRBV3-2; abundance: NA; len: 16; CDR3nt: TGTGCCAGCAGCCAAGGTGGGGGGTTTGTTGGAAACACCATATATTTT; CDR3aa: CASSQGGGFVGNTIYF
j_gene: TRBJ1-4; d_gene: NA; v_gene: TRBV6-5; abundance: NA; len: 15; CDR3nt: TGTGCCAGCAGCGACTTAGGGGCGGAAAATGAAAAACTGTTTTTT; CDR3aa: CASSDLGAENEKLFF
j_gene: TRBJ1-1; d_gene: TRBD1; v_gene: TRBV24-1; abundance: NA; len: 16; CDR3nt: TGTGCCACCAGTGATTCTGGACAGGGTAGGGGCGCTGAAGCTTTCTTT; CDR3aa: CATSDSGQGRGAEAFF
j_gene: TRBJ2-1; d_gene: NA; v_gene: TRBV18; abundance: NA; len: 15; CDR3nt: TGTGCCAGCTCAGACCGGGAGCGTCAGTATGATGAGCAGTTCTTC; CDR3aa: CASSDRERQYDEQFF
j_gene: TRBJ1-2; d_gene: TRBD1; v_gene: TRBV6-5; abundance: NA; len: 14; CDR3nt: TGTGCCAGCAGTTACAGGACAGGGCACTATGGCTACACCTTC; CDR3aa: CASSYRTGHYGYTF
j_gene: TRBJ2-2; d_gene: TRBD2; v_gene: TRBV5-6; abundance: NA; len: 17; CDR3nt: TGTGCCAGCAGCATCACTAGCGGATGGACGAACACCGGGGAGCTGTTTTTT; CDR3aa: CASSITSGWTNTGELFF
j_gene: TRBJ2-3; d_gene: NA; v_gene: TRBV10-3; abundance: NA; len: 14; CDR3nt: TGTGCCATCAGTGAGTCGGAGGCAGTAGATACGCAGTATTTT; CDR3aa: CAISESEAVDTQYF
j_gene: TRBJ1-3; d_gene: TRBD1; v_gene: TRBV28; abundance: NA; len: 18; CDR3nt: TGTGCCAGCAGTTTTACGGGACAGGGGTTTTTAAACGGAAACACCATATATTTT; CDR3aa: CASSFTGQGFLNGNTIYF
j_gene: TRBJ1-5; d_gene: NA; v_gene: TRBV27; abundance: once; len: 16; CDR3nt: TGTGCCAGCAGTAAGTCGTCAGGGGTCGAAAATCAGCCCCAGCATTTT; CDR3aa: CASSKSSGVENQPQHF
j_gene: TRBJ2-7; d_gene: TRBD2; v_gene: TRBV15; abundance: NA; len: 16; CDR3nt: TGTGCCACCAGCGGGCTTAGCGGGATCTACTCCTACGAGCAGTACTTC; CDR3aa: CATSGLSGIYSYEQYF
j_gene: TRBJ2-7; d_gene: TRBD1; v_gene: TRBV5-4; abundance: NA; len: 14; CDR3nt: TGTGCCAGCAGCCCGGACAGGGGGTTGTACGAGCAGTACTTC; CDR3aa: CASSPDRGLYEQYF
j_gene: TRBJ2-3; d_gene: NA; v_gene: TRBV27; abundance: NA; len: 15; CDR3nt: TGTGCCAGCAGTTTATCTAGCCTTTGGGCAGATACGCAGTATTTT; CDR3aa: CASSLSSLWADTQYF
j_gene: TRBJ1-4; d_gene: NA; v_gene: TRBV5-1; abundance: NA; len: 17; CDR3nt: TGCGCCAGCAGCTTGGCGCTGTTGGGCCAGGGTAATGAAAAACTGTTTTTT; CDR3aa: CASSLALLGQGNEKLFF
j_gene: TRBJ1-1; d_gene: NA; v_gene: TRBV6-5; abundance: NA; len: 12; CDR3nt: TGTGCCAGCCGAGAGGACACACGATCAGCTTTCTTT; CDR3aa: CASREDTRSAFF
j_gene: TRBJ1-5; d_gene: NA; v_gene: TRBV6-5; abundance: once; len: 15; CDR3nt: TGTGCCAGCAGTCCTTGGGAGGGTAGCAATCAGCCCCAGCATTTT; CDR3aa: CASSPWEGSNQPQHF
j_gene: TRBJ2-3; d_gene: NA; v_gene: TRBV13; abundance: NA; len: 14; CDR3nt: TGTGCCAGCAGCTTGGGGCAGGGTACAGATACGCAGTATTTT; CDR3aa: CASSLGQGTDTQYF
j_gene: TRBJ2-1; d_gene: TRBD1; v_gene: TRBV18; abundance: NA; len: 14; CDR3nt: TGTGCCAGCTCGCCGGGACAGGGGTTAAATGAGCAGTTCTTC; CDR3aa: CASSPGQGLNEQFF
j_gene: TRBJ2-2; d_gene: TRBD1; v_gene: TRBV2; abundance: NA; len: 19; CDR3nt: TGTGCCAGCAGGGTTAACAGGGGGCGATCGGAAAGGAACACCGGGGAGCTGTTTTTT; CDR3aa: CASRVNRGRSERNTGELFF
j_gene: TRBJ2-5; d_gene: TRBD1; v_gene: TRBV12-3/TRBV12-4; abundance: NA; len: 13; CDR3nt: TGTGCCAGCAACAAAAGGGGGCGAGAGACCCAGTACTTC; CDR3aa: CASNKRGRETQYF